This is a list of T cell receptor beta chains from one sample in a study of blood T cell repertoires in COVID-19. Using immunoSEQ multiplex PCR, the repertoire was profiled, and TCRdb retains in-frame clones only, with some absent. The sample contains approximately 310,000 clones, around 87% of which appear only once. The sample taken for sequencing was peripheral blood. These receptor sequences come from a woman aged 45-65 years who had recovered from COVID-19. Both conserved end residues are part of each CDR3. Fields, in order: clone size, J gene, CDR3 length, D gene, V gene, CDR3 protein, CDR3 DNA. A D gene is named only where the DNA matches it firmly. Not every row has a clone size; where given, it reads once, few, many or a size class.

abundance: .
j_gene: TRBJ1-3
len: 15
d_gene: .
v_gene: TRBV11-2
CDR3aa: CASSRDGITGNTIYF
CDR3nt: TGTGCCAGCAGCCGCGACGGGATAACTGGAAACACCATATATTTT

abundance: .
j_gene: TRBJ2-5
len: 17
d_gene: TRBD2
v_gene: TRBV7-2
CDR3aa: CASSLARLAGVRGTQYF
CDR3nt: TGTGCCAGCAGCTTAGCGCGCCTAGCGGGGGTTCGGGGGACCCAGTACTTC

abundance: once
j_gene: TRBJ2-3
len: 17
d_gene: .
v_gene: TRBV7-9
CDR3aa: CASSSYLGGPTSDTQYF
CDR3nt: TGTGCCAGCAGCTCCTATTTAGGGGGACCGACATCAGATACGCAGTATTTT

abundance: .
j_gene: TRBJ1-1
len: 15
d_gene: TRBD1
v_gene: TRBV5-1
CDR3aa: CASSTGQGRNTEAFF
CDR3nt: TGCGCCAGCAGCACCGGACAGGGGAGGAACACTGAAGCTTTCTTT

abundance: few
j_gene: TRBJ2-1
len: 14
d_gene: .
v_gene: TRBV5-8
CDR3aa: CASSSGTFYNEQFF
CDR3nt: TGTGCCAGCAGCTCCGGGACTTTCTACAATGAGCAGTTCTTC

abundance: .
j_gene: TRBJ2-2
len: 17
d_gene: .
v_gene: TRBV7-3
CDR3aa: CASSPQPSSSNTGELFF
CDR3nt: TGTGCCAGCAGCCCCCAGCCCAGTAGCTCGAACACCGGGGAGCTGTTTTTT

abundance: .
j_gene: TRBJ2-3
len: 14
d_gene: .
v_gene: TRBV7-9
CDR3aa: CASSARGRTDTQYF
CDR3nt: TGTGCCAGCAGCGCCAGGGGCCGCACAGATACGCAGTATTTT

abundance: many
j_gene: TRBJ2-7
len: 12
d_gene: .
v_gene: TRBV14
CDR3aa: CASSQGGYEQYF
CDR3nt: TGTGCCAGCAGCCAAGGAGGGTACGAGCAGTACTTC

abundance: .
j_gene: TRBJ2-7
len: 11
d_gene: .
v_gene: TRBV10-3
CDR3aa: CAISELYEQYF
CDR3nt: TGTGCCATCAGTGAACTTTACGAGCAGTACTTC

abundance: .
j_gene: TRBJ2-5
len: 12
d_gene: .
v_gene: TRBV3-1/TRBV3-2
CDR3aa: CASSQVRETQYF
CDR3nt: TGTGCCAGCAGCCAAGTTCGGGAGACCCAGTACTTC

abundance: .
j_gene: TRBJ2-3
len: 15
d_gene: TRBD1
v_gene: TRBV27
CDR3aa: CASSLGPGGTDTQYF
CDR3nt: TGTGCCAGCAGTTTAGGCCCAGGGGGCACCGATACGCAGTATTTT

abundance: .
j_gene: TRBJ2-7
len: 15
d_gene: TRBD2
v_gene: TRBV5-4
CDR3aa: CASSLGGRALDEQYF
CDR3nt: TGTGCCAGCAGCTTGGGCGGGAGGGCCCTTGACGAGCAGTACTTC

abundance: .
j_gene: TRBJ1-2
len: 16
d_gene: TRBD1
v_gene: TRBV19
CDR3aa: CASSISRWDRVNGYTF
CDR3nt: TGTGCCAGTAGTATAAGCCGATGGGACAGGGTTAATGGCTACACCTTC

abundance: .
j_gene: TRBJ1-4
len: 14
d_gene: .
v_gene: TRBV10-3
CDR3aa: CAISESRGDEKLFF
CDR3nt: TGTGCCATCAGTGAGTCTCGGGGGGATGAAAAACTGTTTTTT

abundance: .
j_gene: TRBJ2-3
len: 15
d_gene: TRBD1
v_gene: TRBV4-1
CDR3aa: CASSHSGQGTDTQYF
CDR3nt: TGCGCCAGCAGCCATTCGGGACAGGGCACAGATACGCAGTATTTT

abundance: .
j_gene: TRBJ1-1
len: 13
d_gene: .
v_gene: TRBV9
CDR3aa: CASSVATGTEAFF
CDR3nt: TGTGCCAGCAGCGTAGCTACGGGCACTGAAGCTTTCTTT

abundance: .
j_gene: TRBJ2-2
len: 14
d_gene: .
v_gene: TRBV3-1/TRBV3-2
CDR3aa: CASKYSTNTGELFF
CDR3nt: TGTGCCAGCAAATACAGCACGAACACCGGGGAGCTGTTTTTT

abundance: .
j_gene: TRBJ1-1
len: 13
d_gene: TRBD1
v_gene: TRBV7-9
CDR3aa: CASSLDRVTEAFF
CDR3nt: TGTGCCAGCAGCCTAGACAGGGTCACTGAAGCTTTCTTT

abundance: .
j_gene: TRBJ1-1
len: 12
d_gene: .
v_gene: TRBV11-2
CDR3aa: CASSLDRQRAFF
CDR3nt: TGTGCCAGCAGCTTAGATCGGCAGCGGGCTTTCTTT

abundance: .
j_gene: TRBJ1-3
len: 14
d_gene: TRBD1
v_gene: TRBV28
CDR3aa: CATYRQGMGNTIYF
CDR3nt: TGTGCCACGTACCGACAGGGGATGGGAAACACCATATATTTT

abundance: .
j_gene: TRBJ1-5
len: 13
d_gene: TRBD1
v_gene: TRBV20-1
CDR3aa: CSASQGTDQPQHF
CDR3nt: TGCAGTGCTAGTCAAGGGACAGATCAGCCCCAGCATTTT

abundance: few
j_gene: TRBJ1-2
len: 15
d_gene: TRBD1
v_gene: TRBV5-4
CDR3aa: CASSWGTGGAGGYTF
CDR3nt: TGTGCCAGCAGCTGGGGGACAGGGGGCGCAGGTGGCTACACCTTC

abundance: .
j_gene: TRBJ1-1
len: 14
d_gene: TRBD1
v_gene: TRBV7-2
CDR3aa: CASSRDSTNTEAFF
CDR3nt: TGTGCCAGCAGCCGGGACAGTACAAACACTGAAGCTTTCTTT

abundance: few
j_gene: TRBJ1-1
len: 14
d_gene: .
v_gene: TRBV6-2/TRBV6-3
CDR3aa: CASSYSQGWTEAFF
CDR3nt: TGTGCCAGCAGTTACTCGCAGGGGTGGACTGAAGCTTTCTTT

abundance: .
j_gene: TRBJ2-1
len: 15
d_gene: TRBD2
v_gene: TRBV7-7
CDR3aa: CASSLGAGGHNEQFF
CDR3nt: TGTGCCAGCAGCTTAGGAGCGGGGGGGCACAATGAGCAGTTCTTC

abundance: .
j_gene: TRBJ2-3
len: 17
d_gene: TRBD2
v_gene: TRBV4-3
CDR3aa: CASSQTTSGGYSDTQYF
CDR3nt: TGCGCCAGCAGCCAGACGACTAGCGGGGGTTACTCAGATACGCAGTATTTT

abundance: .
j_gene: TRBJ1-1
len: 12
d_gene: TRBD1
v_gene: TRBV5-4
CDR3aa: CASSRQGSEAFF
CDR3nt: TGTGCCAGCAGCCGACAGGGGTCTGAAGCTTTCTTT

abundance: .
j_gene: TRBJ1-5
len: 17
d_gene: TRBD1
v_gene: TRBV28
CDR3aa: CASTYRLDRAGDQPQHF
CDR3nt: TGTGCCAGCACGTATCGACTGGACAGGGCTGGGGATCAGCCCCAGCATTTT

abundance: .
j_gene: TRBJ1-1
len: 15
d_gene: .
v_gene: TRBV6-5
CDR3aa: CASTLRRDLATEAFF
CDR3nt: TGTGCCAGCACCCTCAGGAGGGATTTGGCCACTGAAGCTTTCTTT

abundance: .
j_gene: TRBJ2-3
len: 13
d_gene: .
v_gene: TRBV11-1
CDR3aa: CASSLAGADTQYF
CDR3nt: TGTGCCAGCAGCTTAGCGGGCGCAGATACGCAGTATTTT

abundance: .
j_gene: TRBJ1-2
len: 14
d_gene: TRBD1
v_gene: TRBV20-1
CDR3aa: CSASSQGTVYGYTF
CDR3nt: TGCAGTGCTAGTAGTCAGGGGACAGTCTATGGCTACACCTTC

abundance: .
j_gene: TRBJ1-5
len: 14
d_gene: .
v_gene: TRBV6-2/TRBV6-3
CDR3aa: CASSYGHRNQPQHF
CDR3nt: TGTGCCAGCAGTTATGGACACCGAAATCAGCCCCAGCATTTT

abundance: .
j_gene: TRBJ1-3
len: 15
d_gene: .
v_gene: TRBV6-5
CDR3aa: CAASVSSVSGNTIYF
CDR3nt: TGTGCCGCCTCGGTCTCGTCTGTCTCTGGAAACACCATATATTTT

abundance: few
j_gene: TRBJ1-2
len: 11
d_gene: .
v_gene: TRBV20-1
CDR3aa: CSADDRYGYTF
CDR3nt: TGCAGTGCCGACGACAGATATGGCTACACCTTC

abundance: .
j_gene: TRBJ2-6
len: 20
d_gene: TRBD1
v_gene: TRBV30
CDR3aa: CAWSVGTGGYYFSGANVLTF
CDR3nt: TGTGCCTGGAGTGTGGGGACAGGGGGATACTATTTCTCTGGGGCCAACGTCCTGACTTTC

abundance: .
j_gene: TRBJ1-5
len: 13
d_gene: .
v_gene: TRBV5-1
CDR3aa: CASSTGGGEPQHF
CDR3nt: TGCGCCAGCAGCACGGGTGGAGGGGAGCCCCAGCATTTT

abundance: .
j_gene: TRBJ1-4
len: 14
d_gene: TRBD1
v_gene: TRBV7-2
CDR3aa: CASSPGGTNEKLFF
CDR3nt: TGTGCCAGCAGCCCAGGGGGGACTAATGAAAAACTGTTTTTT

abundance: .
j_gene: TRBJ1-1
len: 16
d_gene: TRBD1
v_gene: TRBV19
CDR3aa: CASSIPINRGNTEAFF
CDR3nt: TGTGCCAGTAGTATACCTATTAACAGGGGGAACACTGAAGCTTTCTTT

abundance: .
j_gene: TRBJ2-3
len: 17
d_gene: TRBD2
v_gene: TRBV7-8
CDR3aa: CASSSRLAGGPGDTQYF
CDR3nt: TGTGCCAGCAGCTCCAGACTAGCGGGGGGGCCGGGAGATACGCAGTATTTT